This note documents a single T cell receptor beta chain sequence. What it binds is not known. PCR was performed using 60 Vbeta and 13 Jbeta primers. Profiling relied on immunoSEQ multiplex PCR, and the TCRdb table lists in-frame clones only, not all of them. The table records 80,000 to 95,000 clones, 81% of them present only once. The data are from a study of cytomegalovirus exposure and HLA in healthy donors. Whole-study context: Previous work identified roughly 120 million unique TCR beta sequences from approximately 190 million T cells. Notes on the study in general: Further analysis, carried out later, found HLA-associated TCR beta chains more clonally expanded than equally common other chains. CMV serostatus stood as the only immune exposure information on hand.

After removal of 5 bases from V and 4 bases from J, the junction contained 12 bases not matched to a gene. The CDR3 spans 17 residues. Germline V gene lookup returns CDR1 LNHDA and CDR2 SQIVND (reference sequence). This TCR was sampled from a woman in her 30s in good health and CMV-seronegative. The sequenced material came from PBMCs. This sequence joins TRBV19 and TRBJ2-2; 8 bases agree with TRBD2. The CDR3 DNA follows: TGTGCCAGTAGTGGGCGCTACTCGGGAGGGGCCACCGGGGAGCTGTTTTTT. Amino acid sequence: CASSGRYSGGATGELFF. The whole variable domain, filled in from reference TRBV19 and TRBJ2-2, reads DGGITQSPKYLFRKEGQNVTLSCEQNLNHDAMYWYRQDPGQGLRLIYYSQIVNDFQKGDIAEGYSVSREKKESFPLTVTSAQKNPTAFYLCASSGRYSGGATGELFFGEGSRLTVL.